Sequencing of this T cell receptor (beta chain) was carried out in a study of T cell responses to AZD1222 COVID-19 vaccine. The CDR3 consists of 13 residues. V was pared by 0 bases and J by 7 bases, with 9 bases between. CDR1 and CDR2 from the germline V gene are SGHTA and FQGNSA. Findings and caveats of the study: Spike-specific TCR breadth and depth rose after two AZD1222 doses. Regions left unmutated in variants are reportedly the target of nearly half of spike-specific TCRs. Clonal diversity was possibly underestimated, and white British individuals and females predominated among donors.

This clone was seen once. What it binds is unknown. Method: immunoSEQ multiplex PCR; TCRdb's copy keeps in-frame clones and lacks some. The profile shows some 90,000 clones, approximately 88% of them singletons. This specimen was peripheral blood, taken on day 0 of AZD1222 vaccination. The receptor's source is an adult in good health. The rearrangement joins TRBV7-2 to TRBJ1-2; the D gene is possibly TRBD1 (6 bases). For the CDR3, the DNA is TGTGCCAGCAGCTTAGCTTTAGGGGGTGGCTACACCTTC. This encodes CASSLALGGGYTF.